Listed below are T cell receptor beta chains from one sample, sequenced in a study of vaccination and CD4 T cells after COVID-19. Their cognate antigens are unknown. TCRdb fed the PCR reads into MiXCR, producing one record per CDR3 protein. The data hold roughly 13,000 distinct CDR3 sequences, with around two fifths observed a single time. The sequencing sample was made of cultured CD4+ T cells from blood. These receptors all come from a human donor with COVID-19. The CDR3 runs from the conserved cysteine through the conserved F or W. D genes are given only for firm matches. Size is stated for part of the rows, as once, few or many counts, or as a class when the clone is expanded.

D	size	V	J	CDR3	DNA
NA	few	TRBV6-2/TRBV6-3	TRBJ2-2	CASKTGTNTGELFF	TGTGCCAGCAAGACTGGAACTAACACCGGGGAGCTGTTTTTT
TRBD1	NA	TRBV7-2	TRBJ2-1	CASSSRQGQLRFF	TGTGCCAGCAGCTCTAGACAGGGCCAGCTACGGTTCTTC
NA	few	TRBV6-5	TRBJ1-2	CASSYNVGNYGYTF	TGTGCCAGCAGTTACAATGTGGGAAACTATGGCTACACCTTC
NA	few	TRBV6-1	TRBJ2-2	CASSIRTENTGELFF	TGTGCCAGCAGTATAAGGACAGAGAACACCGGGGAGCTGTTTTTT
TRBD1	NA	TRBV5-6	TRBJ1-1	CASSFGTGDTEAFF	TGTGCCAGCAGCTTCGGGACAGGAGACACTGAAGCTTTCTTT
TRBD1	NA	TRBV6-1	TRBJ2-7	CASTDGPGQGTNYEQYF	TGTGCCAGCACCGATGGCCCGGGACAGGGGACCAACTACGAGCAGTACTTC
NA	few	TRBV20-1	TRBJ2-1	CSARVSGQRYNEQFF	TGCAGTGCTAGAGTAAGTGGGCAGCGCTACAATGAGCAGTTCTTC
NA	NA	TRBV7-2	TRBJ2-2	CASSPTGRANTGELFF	TGTGCCAGCAGCCCCACGGGGCGGGCGAACACCGGGGAGCTGTTTTTT
TRBD1	NA	TRBV5-8	TRBJ1-2	CASSPQDFGQGNVYGYTF	TGTGCCAGCAGCCCCCAAGATTTTGGACAGGGAAACGTCTATGGCTACACCTTC
NA	medium-sized	TRBV2	TRBJ2-3	CASRPGLEKYTDTQYF	TGTGCCAGCAGGCCGGGACTGGAGAAATACACAGATACGCAGTATTTT
NA	NA	TRBV4-2	TRBJ1-6	CASSHPEFGGHSPLHF	TGTGCCAGCAGCCATCCCGAATTTGGGGGGCATTCACCCCTCCACTTT
TRBD1	NA	TRBV10-3	TRBJ2-7	CAISESRGGGEQYF	TGTGCCATCAGTGAGTCGAGAGGGGGCGGGGAGCAGTACTTC
NA	NA	TRBV7-2	TRBJ1-1	CASREEGRRNTEAFF	TGTGCCAGCAGGGAGGAAGGGAGGCGTAACACTGAAGCTTTCTTT
TRBD2	NA	TRBV5-1	TRBJ2-7	CASSLGAGGYGEQYF	TGCGCCAGCAGCTTGGGAGCGGGGGGTTACGGCGAGCAGTACTTC
NA	few	TRBV7-2	TRBJ2-5	CASSLARSEQETQYF	TGTGCCAGCAGCTTAGCGAGGTCAGAACAAGAGACCCAGTACTTC
NA	few	TRBV12-3/TRBV12-4	TRBJ1-2	CASSSRENYGYTF	TGTGCCAGCAGTTCCAGAGAGAACTATGGCTACACCTTC
NA	NA	TRBV20-1	TRBJ1-2	CSARDPQGFGGYTF	TGCAGTGCTAGAGACCCCCAAGGGTTCGGTGGCTACACCTTC
NA	NA	TRBV12-5	TRBJ1-2	CASGLGGVSSYGYTF	TGTGCTAGTGGTCTTGGGGGGGTCTCATCTTATGGCTACACCTTC
TRBD1	NA	TRBV30	TRBJ1-6	CAWRGNRGSYNSPLHF	TGTGCCTGGAGGGGGAACAGGGGCTCCTATAATTCACCCCTCCACTTT
TRBD2	NA	TRBV30	TRBJ2-2	CAWSAAGTSNTGELFF	TGTGCCTGGAGTGCCGCCGGGACTAGCAACACCGGGGAGCTGTTTTTT
NA	NA	TRBV11-2	TRBJ2-3	CASSPTGGPTDTQYF	TGTGCCAGCAGCCCAACGGGGGGCCCGACAGATACGCAGTATTTT
TRBD1	once	TRBV7-9	TRBJ1-4	CASRRGQGEEKLFF	TGTGCCAGCAGGAGGGGACAGGGGGAGGAAAAACTGTTTTTT
TRBD1	once	TRBV7-2	TRBJ2-6	CASSSRTGNGANVLTF	TGTGCCAGCAGCTCCCGGACAGGGAATGGGGCCAACGTCCTGACTTTC
NA	NA	TRBV7-7	TRBJ2-1	CASSLNPNSYNEQFF	TGTGCTAGCAGCTTAAACCCAAACTCCTACAATGAGCAGTTCTTC
NA	few	TRBV27	TRBJ1-2	CASSFPGPYGRGYTF	TGTGCCAGCAGTTTTCCGGGCCCTTACGGCCGGGGCTACACCTTC
NA	medium-sized	TRBV20-1	TRBJ2-1	CSVISSGFYNEQFF	TGCAGTGTTATCAGCAGCGGATTCTACAATGAGCAGTTCTTC
NA	NA	TRBV12-3/TRBV12-4	TRBJ2-1	CASSLEGKGEQFF	TGTGCCAGCAGTTTAGAGGGGAAGGGTGAGCAGTTCTTC
TRBD2	NA	TRBV10-3	TRBJ2-7	CAIRASGGAREQYF	TGTGCCATCAGGGCTAGCGGGGGGGCCCGCGAGCAGTACTTC
NA	NA	TRBV10-1	TRBJ2-6	CASSDSGANVLTF	TGCGCCAGCAGTGATTCTGGGGCCAACGTCCTGACTTTC
NA	NA	TRBV18	TRBJ2-4	CASSPERLGKNIQYF	TGTGCCAGCTCACCAGAAAGGTTGGGCAAAAACATTCAGTACTTC
TRBD1	NA	TRBV6-5	TRBJ1-3	CASSYGTGNSGNTIYF	TGTGCCAGCAGTTATGGGACAGGAAACTCTGGAAACACCATATATTTT
NA	NA	TRBV7-2	TRBJ2-1	CASSLYGSYNEQFF	TGTGCCAGCAGCTTGTATGGCTCCTACAATGAGCAGTTCTTC
NA	NA	TRBV10-3	TRBJ1-2	CAISETRGGDYGYTF	TGTGCCATCAGTGAGACCAGGGGAGGGGACTATGGCTACACCTTC
NA	NA	TRBV12-3/TRBV12-4	TRBJ1-5	CASSLGQGSGNQPQHF	TGTGCCAGCAGTTTAGGTCAGGGTTCGGGCAATCAGCCCCAGCATTTT
TRBD1	NA	TRBV5-1	TRBJ2-5	CASSNPTGEKTQYF	TGCGCCAGCAGCAACCCGACAGGGGAGAAGACCCAGTACTTC
TRBD1	NA	TRBV20-1	TRBJ2-1	CSAPRPRQGPYNEQFF	TGCAGTGCCCCCCGCCCCCGACAGGGCCCCTACAATGAGCAGTTCTTC
NA	NA	TRBV10-3	TRBJ1-2	CAISPGRNYGYTF	TGTGCCATCAGTCCAGGGAGGAACTATGGCTACACCTTC
NA	once	TRBV15	TRBJ1-6	CATSRDKGMSPLHF	TGTGCCACCAGCAGAGACAAGGGGATGTCACCCCTCCACTTT
NA	few	TRBV11-2	TRBJ2-5	CASSLVGGPGLETQYF	TGTGCCAGCAGCTTAGTAGGGGGACCGGGCTTGGAGACCCAGTACTTC
NA	few	TRBV27	TRBJ2-3	CASSFLNTDTQYF	TGTGCCAGCAGTTTCCTGAACACAGATACGCAGTATTTT
TRBD1	few	TRBV27	TRBJ2-5	CASSWGQGETQYF	TGTGCCAGCAGTTGGGGACAGGGAGAGACCCAGTACTTC